These 29 T cell receptor beta chains originate from one sample sequenced in a study of blood T cell repertoires in COVID-19. The table came from immunoSEQ multiplex PCR; TCRdb's copy has only in-frame clones and leaves some out. The data show 270,000 or so clones, more than 65% seen once. The sequencing input was peripheral blood. All receptors derive from a woman aged 18-30 years with acute or convalescent COVID-19.

The V call is TRBV7-2, the J call TRBJ2-1; D is possibly TRBD1 (5 bases). The CDR3 has 15 residues. CDR1 is SGHTA and CDR2 is FQGNSA in the germline V gene. The ends were cut back, 5 bases at V and 6 bases at J, with 17 bases in the middle. CDR3 in DNA: TGTGCCAGCAGCATCCCGGTGGGGCCAATCAATGAGCAGTTCTTC. It yields the protein CASSIPVGPINEQFF. The whole variable domain, filled in from reference TRBV7-2 and TRBJ2-1, reads GAGVSQSPSNKVTEKGKDVELRCDPISGHTALYWYRQSLGQGLEFLIYFQGNSAPDKSGLPSDRFSAERTGGSVSTLTIQRTQQEDSAVYLCASSIPVGPINEQFFGPGTRLTVL.

This clone has ten or more counts. The chain employs TRBV3-1 (or the pseudogene TRBV3-2) and TRBJ2-7; D is possibly TRBD1 (5 bases). CDR1 is LGHDT, CDR2 YNNKEL, per germline (reference sequence). This CDR3 has 13 residues. The ends were cut back, 4 bases at V and 2 bases at J, with 9 bases in the middle. CDR3 in amino acids: CASSLGRAYEQYF. CDR3 DNA sequence: TGTGCCAGCAGCCTCGGCAGGGCCTACGAGCAGTACTTC.

This clone occurred once. The chain links TRBV9 to TRBJ2-7; 7 nucleotides line up with TRBD2. Germline V gene sequence: CDR1 SGDLS, CDR2 YYNGEE. The CDR3 consists of 16 residues. V lost 0 bases and J lost 0; bases outside the gene matches: 6. The CDR3 nucleotides read TGTGCCAGCAGCGTAGGTCCTAGCGGACCCTCCTACGAGCAGTACTTC. Translating gives CASSVGPSGPSYEQYF.

This clone was seen a handful of times. The chain has TRBV18 and TRBJ1-1; 8 nucleotides line up with TRBD1. The germline V gene encodes CDR1 KGHSH and CDR2 LQKENI. CDR3 length: 16 amino acids. J lost 2 bases, V lost 6 bases, and 11 bases had no gene match. The CDR3 sequence is CASSPLTGTGNTEAFF. CDR3 DNA: TGTGCCAGCTCGCCGCTAACCGGGACAGGAAACACTGAAGCTTTCTTT.

The chain is built from TRBV11-2 and TRBJ2-7, with 7 bases that match TRBD1. CDR1 SGHAT and CDR2 FQNNGV come from the germline V gene. The junction had 6 bases not matched to a gene; V was cut back by 0 bases and J by 4 bases. The CDR3 has 15 amino acids. The CDR3 DNA is TGTGCCAGCAGCTTAGATGGAACAGGGGAGTACGAGCAGTACTTC. Its translation is CASSLDGTGEYEQYF.

V and J are TRBV27 and TRBJ2-2, with D tentatively TRBD1 (6 bases). V was pared by 5 bases and J by 5 bases, with 18 bases between. The CDR3 contains 16 residues. Germline V gene data show CDR1 as MNHEY and CDR2 as SMNVEV (reference sequence). The DNA for the CDR3 is TGTGCCAGCAGTATGAGATTAACAGGGCGGACCGGGGAGCTGTTTTTT. Its protein product is CASSMRLTGRTGELFF.

This chain links TRBV14 with TRBJ1-1; D may be TRBD1 (6 bases). Germline CDR1 reads SGHDN; CDR2 reads FVKESK. The CDR3 is 14 amino acids. V shed 4 bases and J shed 0 bases, with 9 bases lying between them. The CDR3 region is CASSRGQMNTEAFF. DNA of the CDR3: TGTGCCAGCAGCCGGGGGCAGATGAACACTGAAGCTTTCTTT.

This clone was recorded once. The chain uses TRBV4-3 and TRBJ1-4, with D maybe TRBD1 (6 bases). Germline V gene lookup returns CDR1 LGHNA and CDR2 YSLEER. CDR3 length: 17 residues. V lost 0 bases, J lost 4 bases, and 15 bases lay in between. DNA of the CDR3: TGCGCCAGCAGCCAAGACCAGGGGCGTCTTAATAATGAAAAACTGTTTTTT. Protein sequence: CASSQDQGRLNNEKLFF.

This chain connects TRBV29-1 to TRBJ1-2; TRBD1 is a possible D gene (6 bases). The germline CDR1 and CDR2 sequences are SQVTM and ANQGSEA. This CDR3 contains 14 residues. The V gene lost 8 bases and the J gene lost 2 bases, with 18 bases spanning the gap. CDR3 DNA: TGCAGCACAACCCCCTCTACAGGGAACTATGGCTACACCTTC. It encodes CSTTPSTGNYGYTF.

The chain combines TRBV10-2 with TRBJ1-2; D is perhaps TRBD1 (6 bases). Deletions cut 3 bases from V and 6 bases from J, with 11 bases between. The CDR3 spans 13 residues. From germline, CDR1 is WSHSY and CDR2 SAAADI. CDR3 nucleotide sequence: TGCGCCAGCAGTGATCCGGCAGGGGATGGCTACACCTTC. Its translation is CASSDPAGDGYTF.

The chain joins TRBV19 to TRBJ2-7; 9 bases fit TRBD1. The CDR3 is 14 residues long. Germline CDR1 LNHDA, CDR2 SQIVND (reference sequence). The ends lost 8 bases at V and 1 base at J; junction bases unmatched: 6. The chain's CDR3 is CASGTGTGSYEQYF. The CDR3, as DNA: TGTGCCAGTGGAACCGGGACAGGGTCCTACGAGCAGTACTTC.

The chain uses TRBV28 and TRBJ1-2; D perhaps matches TRBD1 (6 bases). The CDR3 is 15 amino acids. V was shortened by 6 bases and J by 1 base, with 15 bases between the two germline ends. Looked up from germline, CDR1 is MDHEN and CDR2 is SYDVKM. As DNA, the CDR3 is TGTGCCAGCAGCTTGCCCCCGGGACATAACTATGGCTACACCTTC. It encodes CASSLPPGHNYGYTF.

V usage is TRBV4-3 and J usage is TRBJ2-2; D not resolved. Germline assignment: CDR1 LGHNA and CDR2 YSLEER. This CDR3 has 14 residues. Trimming pared 0 bases from V and 6 bases from J, leaving 8 bases between. CDR3 bases: TGCGCCAGCAGCCAAGAAGCACTCGCCGGGGAGCTGTTTTTT. Its protein is CASSQEALAGELFF.

This clone was observed a few times. V usage is TRBV3-1 (or the pseudogene TRBV3-2) and J usage is TRBJ1-2, with D unresolved. Trimming removed 3 bases at V and 1 base at J, with 18 bases between. This CDR3 contains 17 residues. Germline values: CDR1 LGHDT, CDR2 YNNKEL (reference sequence). CDR3 sequence reads: CASSQLQGNRHNYGYTF. In DNA, the CDR3 is TGTGCCAGCAGCCAGCTCCAAGGAAACAGACATAACTATGGCTACACCTTC.

V is TRBV28 and J is TRBJ2-7; D not resolved. This CDR3 has 15 residues. V was cut by 5 bases and J by 3 bases, with 17 bases left in between. Germline values: CDR1 MDHEN, CDR2 SYDVKM. CDR3: CASSPVTDMDYEQYF. The DNA for the CDR3 is TGTGCCAGCAGTCCAGTGACTGATATGGACTACGAGCAGTACTTC.

The V call is TRBV5-6, the J call TRBJ2-7; D perhaps matches TRBD2 (6 bases). Germline CDR1 and CDR2: SGHDT and YYEEEE. This CDR3 has 14 residues. V gave up 4 bases and J gave up 6 bases, with 17 bases separating them. The CDR3 loop reads CASSPGAGRTEQYF. In DNA, the CDR3 is TGTGCCAGCAGCCCCGGAGCAGGGAGGACCGAGCAGTACTTC.

This sequence joins TRBV28 and TRBJ2-7; D gene uncertain. Germline CDR1 is MDHEN and CDR2 is SYDVKM. The CDR3 covers 14 residues. The V end lost 9 bases, the J end lost 0 bases, and 15 bases lay between the germline ends. The CDR3 region is CASSALLSSYEQYF. CDR3 in DNA: TGTGCCAGTTCAGCGCTCCTGAGCTCCTACGAGCAGTACTTC.

This sequence joins TRBV7-2 and TRBJ2-7, with TRBD2 as a possible D gene (5 bases). The V and J ends lost 0 bases and 0 bases respectively, with 12 bases between them. The CDR3 contains 16 residues. Germline CDR1 is SGHTA and CDR2 is FQGNSA. The chain's CDR3 is CASSLAASPSSYEQYF. CDR3 coding DNA: TGTGCCAGCAGCTTAGCGGCTAGCCCAAGCTCCTACGAGCAGTACTTC.

The chain has TRBV10-3 and TRBJ2-7; TRBD2 agrees at 12 bases. The CDR3 covers 17 residues. Per the germline V gene, CDR1 is ENHRY and CDR2 is SYGVKD. V gave up 6 bases and J gave up 2 bases; unmatched junction bases: 11. In DNA, the CDR3 is TGTGCCATCAGGGCCCCAGAATCTAGCGGGGGGGCCTACGAGCAGTACTTC. Translating it yields CAIRAPESSGGAYEQYF.

This rearrangement joins TRBV18 to TRBJ1-4, with 10 bases lining up with TRBD1. This CDR3 contains 18 residues. The germline gives CDR1 KGHSH, CDR2 LQKENI. V trimming: 3 bases; J trimming: 7 bases; junction bases outside the gene matches: 14. The CDR3 DNA follows: TGTGCCAGCTCACCCGTAATGGGATCGGGACAGGGGTCTGAAAAACTGTTTTTT. The encoded protein is CASSPVMGSGQGSEKLFF.

This clone was counted a few times. The chain joins TRBV4-3 to TRBJ2-3, with 9 bases aligning to TRBD2. Germline V gene lookup returns CDR1 LGHNA and CDR2 YSLEER. With V trimmed by 0 bases and J by 1 base, 5 bases remained unmatched. This CDR3 contains 17 residues. CDR3 in amino acids: CASSQDLGGRGTDTQYF. The CDR3 DNA follows: TGCGCCAGCAGCCAAGATCTCGGCGGGAGGGGCACAGATACGCAGTATTTT.

V usage is TRBV9 and J usage is TRBJ2-1; weak D call: TRBD2 (6 bases). The germline V gene encodes CDR1 SGDLS and CDR2 YYNGEE. This CDR3 region has 13 residues. Trimming stripped 3 bases from V and 6 bases from J, with 10 bases between. CDR3: CASSGGTFNEQFF. For the CDR3, the DNA is TGTGCCAGCAGCGGAGGGACTTTCAATGAGCAGTTCTTC.

V gene TRBV30 combines with J gene TRBJ2-1; 9 nucleotides line up with TRBD2. The CDR3 runs to 17 residues. CDR1 and CDR2 (germline): GTSNPN, SVGIG (reference sequence). Unmatched junction bases numbered 13, after V lost 1 base and J lost 6 bases. The CDR3 sequence is CAWSASWGYSGSNEQFF. The CDR3 region has the DNA TGTGCCTGGAGTGCATCCTGGGGGTATAGCGGGAGCAATGAGCAGTTCTTC.

The chain joins TRBV19 to TRBJ1-4; D is undetermined. Trimming removed 8 bases at V and 6 bases at J, with 13 bases between. CDR3 length: 13 residues. The germline gives CDR1 LNHDA, CDR2 SQIVND (reference sequence). CDR3 DNA sequence: TGTGCCAGTCATCCGGAGGGCTATGAAAAACTGTTTTTT. Residues: CASHPEGYEKLFF.

The J gene is TRBJ2-2, the V gene TRBV7-2, with TRBD1 as a possible D gene (5 bases). The V end was cut by 3 bases, the J end by 9 bases, with 11 bases between. From germline, CDR1 is SGHTA and CDR2 FQGNSA. The CDR3 loop spans 13 amino acids. The CDR3 DNA reads TGTGCCAGCAGCTTGGCCAGGGCTCGGGAGCTGTTTTTT. This encodes CASSLARARELFF.

The count of this clone is one. The V and J genes are TRBV15 and TRBJ2-3, with a weak D call TRBD1 (5 bases). This CDR3 contains 15 residues. V was trimmed by 0 bases and J by 6 bases, leaving 13 bases between them. Germline V gene data show CDR1 as LNHNV and CDR2 as YYDKDF (reference sequence). This CDR3 reads CATSRDMAGSDTQYF. The CDR3 DNA follows: TGTGCCACCAGCAGAGATATGGCAGGGTCTGATACGCAGTATTTT.

The J gene is TRBJ2-7, the V gene TRBV6-5; 13 bases line up with TRBD2. Germline V gives CDR1 MNHEY, CDR2 SVGAGI. The CDR3 is 15 residues long. V was pared by 5 bases and J by 3 bases, with 4 bases of the junction left unmatched. CDR3 sequence: CASSRGTSGDYEQYF. The CDR3 DNA is TGTGCCAGCAGTCGGGGGACTAGCGGGGACTACGAGCAGTACTTC.

This clone has just one count. This rearrangement joins TRBV2 to TRBJ2-7, with 9 bases aligning to TRBD1. Losses at the gene ends were 3 bases for V and 4 bases for J; bases not matched to a gene: 13. CDR1 and CDR2 from the germline V gene are SNHLY and FYNNEI. This CDR3 has 17 residues. Here the CDR3 DNA reads TGTGCCAGCAGTGATGCCCCTAGACAGGGGGTGAGGTACGAGCAGTACTTC. Amino acid sequence: CASSDAPRQGVRYEQYF.

This clone was seen a single time. The chain has TRBV7-3 and TRBJ2-1, with TRBD1 as a possible D gene (6 bases). The CDR3 is 13 amino acids. The germline V gene encodes CDR1 SGHTA and CDR2 FQGTGA. The V and J ends lost 2 bases and 4 bases respectively, with 6 bases between them. Written as DNA, the CDR3 is TGTGCCAGCAGCTTAGGGACATACAATGAGCAGTTCTTC. Protein: CASSLGTYNEQFF.